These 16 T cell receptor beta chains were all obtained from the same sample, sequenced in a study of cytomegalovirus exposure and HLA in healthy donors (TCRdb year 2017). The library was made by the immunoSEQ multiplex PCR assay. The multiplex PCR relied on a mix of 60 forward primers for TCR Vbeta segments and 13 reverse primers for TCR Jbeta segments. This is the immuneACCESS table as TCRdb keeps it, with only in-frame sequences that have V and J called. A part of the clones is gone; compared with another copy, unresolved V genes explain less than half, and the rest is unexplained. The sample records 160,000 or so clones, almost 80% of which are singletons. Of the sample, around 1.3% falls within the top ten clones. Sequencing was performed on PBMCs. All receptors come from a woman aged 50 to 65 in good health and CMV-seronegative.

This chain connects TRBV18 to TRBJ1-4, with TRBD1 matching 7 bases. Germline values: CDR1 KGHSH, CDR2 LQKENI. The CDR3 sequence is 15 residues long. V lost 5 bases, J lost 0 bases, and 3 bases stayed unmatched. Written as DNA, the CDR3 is TGTGCCAGCTCAGATCAGGGGGCAACTAATGAAAAACTGTTTTTT. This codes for CASSDQGATNEKLFF.

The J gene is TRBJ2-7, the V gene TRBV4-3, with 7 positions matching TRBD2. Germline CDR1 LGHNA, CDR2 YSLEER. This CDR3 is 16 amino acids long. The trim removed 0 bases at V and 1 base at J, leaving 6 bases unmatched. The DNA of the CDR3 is TGCGCCAGCAGCCAAGATTCGGGAGGAGAGTCCTACGAGCAGTACTTC. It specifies CASSQDSGGESYEQYF.

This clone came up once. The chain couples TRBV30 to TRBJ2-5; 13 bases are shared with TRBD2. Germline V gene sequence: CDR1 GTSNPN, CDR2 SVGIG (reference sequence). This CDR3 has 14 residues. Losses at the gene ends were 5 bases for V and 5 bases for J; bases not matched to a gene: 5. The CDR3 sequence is CAWGLAGDLETQYF. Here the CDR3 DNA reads TGTGCCTGGGGACTAGCGGGAGATTTGGAGACCCAGTACTTC.

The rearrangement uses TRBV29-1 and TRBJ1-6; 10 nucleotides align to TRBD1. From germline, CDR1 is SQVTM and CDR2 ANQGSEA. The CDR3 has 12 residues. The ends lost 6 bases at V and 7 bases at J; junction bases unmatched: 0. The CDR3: CSVGQGNSPLHF. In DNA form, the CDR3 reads TGCAGCGTGGGACAGGGGAATTCACCCCTCCACTTT.

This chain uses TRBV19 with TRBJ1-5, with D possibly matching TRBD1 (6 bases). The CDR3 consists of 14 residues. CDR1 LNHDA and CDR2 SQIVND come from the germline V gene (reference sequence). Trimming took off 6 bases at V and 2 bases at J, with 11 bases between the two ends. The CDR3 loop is CASRTGRGNQPQHF. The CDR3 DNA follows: TGTGCCAGTAGGACAGGAAGGGGCAATCAGCCCCAGCATTTT.

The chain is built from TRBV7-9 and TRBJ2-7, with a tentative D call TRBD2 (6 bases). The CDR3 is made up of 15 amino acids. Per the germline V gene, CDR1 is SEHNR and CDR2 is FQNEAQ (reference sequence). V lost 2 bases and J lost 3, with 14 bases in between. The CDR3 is CASSLSGGGSYEQYF. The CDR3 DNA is TGTGCCAGCAGCTTATCTGGGGGAGGAAGCTACGAGCAGTACTTC.

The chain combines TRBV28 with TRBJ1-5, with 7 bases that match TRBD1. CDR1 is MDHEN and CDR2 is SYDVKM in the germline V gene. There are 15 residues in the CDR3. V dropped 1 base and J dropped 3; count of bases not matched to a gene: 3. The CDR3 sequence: CASSLLDRVNQPQHF. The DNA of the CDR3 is TGTGCCAGCAGTTTATTAGACAGGGTCAATCAGCCCCAGCATTTT.

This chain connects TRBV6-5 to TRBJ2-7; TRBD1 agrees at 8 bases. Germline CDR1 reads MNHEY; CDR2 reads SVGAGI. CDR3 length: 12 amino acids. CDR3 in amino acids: CDGQGEGCEQYF. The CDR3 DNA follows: TGTGATGGACAGGGCGAGGGATGCGAGCAGTACTTC.

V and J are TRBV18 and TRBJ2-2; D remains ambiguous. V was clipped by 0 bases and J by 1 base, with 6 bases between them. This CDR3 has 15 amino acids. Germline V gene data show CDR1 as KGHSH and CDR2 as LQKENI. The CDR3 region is CASSPPQKNTGELFF. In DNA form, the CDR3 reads TGTGCCAGCTCACCACCACAGAAGAACACCGGGGAGCTGTTTTTT.

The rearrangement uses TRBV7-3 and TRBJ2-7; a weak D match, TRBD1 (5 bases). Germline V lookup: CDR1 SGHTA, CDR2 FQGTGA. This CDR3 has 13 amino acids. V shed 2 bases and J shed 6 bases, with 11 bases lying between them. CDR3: CASSLGLGVEQYF. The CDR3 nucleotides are TGTGCCAGCAGCTTAGGCCTAGGGGTCGAGCAGTACTTC.

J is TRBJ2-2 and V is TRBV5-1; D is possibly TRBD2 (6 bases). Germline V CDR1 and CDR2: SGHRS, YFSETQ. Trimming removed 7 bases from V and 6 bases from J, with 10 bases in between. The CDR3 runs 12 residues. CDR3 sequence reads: CASRLGPGELFF. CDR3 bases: TGCGCCAGCCGACTAGGCCCCGGGGAGCTGTTTTTT.

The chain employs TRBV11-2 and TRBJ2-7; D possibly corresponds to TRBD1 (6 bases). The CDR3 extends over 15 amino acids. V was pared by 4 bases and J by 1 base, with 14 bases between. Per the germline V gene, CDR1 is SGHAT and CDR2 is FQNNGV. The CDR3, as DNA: TGTGCCAGCAGCTCCGGACAGCTCTTTTCCTACGAGCAGTACTTC. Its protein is CASSSGQLFSYEQYF.

Here the CDR3 reads CASSVDRGITEAFF. The CDR3 DNA reads as TGTGCCAGCAGCGTGGACAGGGGGATCACTGAAGCTTTCTTT. J is TRBJ1-1 and V is TRBV7-2; 10 bases map to TRBD1. Germline loops: CDR1 SGHTA, CDR2 FQGNSA. The CDR3 totals 14 residues. After removal of 5 bases from V and 4 bases from J, the junction contained 4 bases not matched to a gene.

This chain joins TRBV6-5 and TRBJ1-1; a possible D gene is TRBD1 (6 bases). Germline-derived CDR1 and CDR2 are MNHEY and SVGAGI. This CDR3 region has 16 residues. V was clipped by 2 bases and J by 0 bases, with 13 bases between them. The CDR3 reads CASSYTQGNMNTEAFF. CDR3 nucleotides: TGTGCCAGCAGTTACACGCAGGGGAACATGAACACTGAAGCTTTCTTT.

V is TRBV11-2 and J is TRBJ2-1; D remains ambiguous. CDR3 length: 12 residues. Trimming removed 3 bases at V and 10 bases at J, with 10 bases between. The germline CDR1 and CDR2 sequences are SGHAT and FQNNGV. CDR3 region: CASSLSSLEQFF. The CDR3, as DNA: TGTGCCAGCAGCTTGAGTTCGCTGGAGCAGTTCTTC.

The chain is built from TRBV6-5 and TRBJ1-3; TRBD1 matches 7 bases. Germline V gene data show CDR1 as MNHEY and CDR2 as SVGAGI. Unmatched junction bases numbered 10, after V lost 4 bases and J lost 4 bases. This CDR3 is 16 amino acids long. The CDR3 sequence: CASSFLKQGSGNTIYF. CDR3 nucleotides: TGTGCCAGCAGTTTTCTAAAACAGGGGTCCGGAAACACCATATATTTT.